These 20 T cell receptor beta chains came from one sample sequenced in a study of blood T cell repertoires in COVID-19. Only in-frame clones appear in the TCRdb table, and some are missing; sequencing was by immunoSEQ multiplex PCR. The table lists 98,000 or so clones, roughly 89% of them singletons. Sequenced: peripheral blood. These receptors were taken from a human donor in a cohort sampled during active COVID-19.

The chain recombines TRBV4-1 with TRBJ1-2, with D possibly TRBD1 on 5 matching bases. V was shortened by 0 bases and J by 2 bases, with 16 bases between the two germline ends. CDR1 is MGHRA, CDR2 YSYEKL, per germline. There are 17 residues in the CDR3. This CDR3 is CASSQDRQDRQNYGYTF. The CDR3 bases are TGCGCCAGCAGCCAAGATCGTCAAGATAGACAGAACTATGGCTACACCTTC.

The chain combines TRBV28 with TRBJ2-7; 14 nucleotides line up with TRBD2. V shed 3 bases and J 3 bases; nucleotides not matched to a gene: 7. The length of the CDR3 is 17 residues. Germline V CDR1 and CDR2: MDHEN, SYDVKM. This CDR3 reads CASSFQGGTSGSYEQYF. Written as DNA, the CDR3 is TGTGCCAGCAGTTTCCAGGGAGGGACTAGCGGGAGCTACGAGCAGTACTTC.

The V call is TRBV7-6, the J call TRBJ1-1, with unresolved D. Trimming removed 4 bases from V and 0 bases from J, with 6 bases in between. Per germline, CDR1 SGHVS and CDR2 FNYEAQ. The CDR3 sequence is 13 residues long. The CDR3 DNA reads as TGTGCCAGCAGCTCCCGGTTGAACACTGAAGCTTTCTTT. Protein product: CASSSRLNTEAFF.

V gene TRBV5-6 combines with J gene TRBJ2-7, with a weak D call TRBD1 (6 bases). Germline V gene data show CDR1 as SGHDT and CDR2 as YYEEEE. The V gene lost 1 base and the J gene lost 2 bases, with 10 bases spanning the gap. The CDR3 totals 14 residues. CDR3 sequence: CASSLMQGTYEQYF. The CDR3 nucleotides are TGTGCCAGCAGCTTGATGCAGGGGACCTACGAGCAGTACTTC.

V and J are TRBV3-1 (or the pseudogene TRBV3-2) and TRBJ1-2, with TRBD1 as a possible D gene (6 bases). V was trimmed by 4 bases and J by 8 bases, leaving 23 bases between them. Germline CDR1 and CDR2: LGHDT and YNNKEL (reference sequence). The CDR3 spans 16 residues. CDR3 DNA: TGTGCCAGCAGCCCATCCCCGGGACAACTTGTTTGGGGCTACACCTTC. Residues: CASSPSPGQLVWGYTF.

V usage is TRBV5-1 and J usage is TRBJ1-5, with TRBD1 matching over 10 bases. Germline V lookup: CDR1 SGHRS, CDR2 YFSETQ. The CDR3 covers 19 residues. The V and J ends lost 7 bases and 2 bases, in that order; junction bases with no gene match: 18. CDR3 sequence: CASGEHRDRGLACNQPQHF. CDR3 coding DNA: TGCGCCAGCGGAGAACACCGGGACAGGGGCCTCGCCTGCAATCAGCCCCAGCATTTT.

A single count supports this clone. This sequence joins TRBV5-1 and TRBJ1-4; D perhaps matches TRBD1 (5 bases). The V gene lost 0 bases and the J gene lost 5 bases, with 14 bases spanning the gap. The CDR3 loop spans 16 amino acids. Germline CDR1 SGHRS, CDR2 YFSETQ. Here the CDR3 reads CASSLAWGGRNEKLFF. CDR3 nucleotide sequence: TGCGCCAGCAGCTTGGCCTGGGGGGGTAGAAATGAAAAACTGTTTTTT.

The chain links TRBV19 to TRBJ2-1; TRBD2 matches 8 bases. The germline V gene encodes CDR1 LNHDA and CDR2 SQIVND (reference sequence). J lost 2 bases, V lost 1 base, and 4 bases had no gene match. CDR3 length: 16 residues. This CDR3 is CASSIALAGPYNEQFF. CDR3 nucleotides: TGTGCCAGTAGTATAGCTCTAGCGGGTCCCTACAATGAGCAGTTCTTC.

The chain employs TRBV5-6 and TRBJ1-1, with D uncertain. The CDR3 covers 13 residues. Trimming stripped 4 bases from V and 7 bases from J, with 14 bases between. Germline V gene lookup returns CDR1 SGHDT and CDR2 YYEEEE. CDR3 nucleotide sequence: TGTGCCAGCAGCCCCCTCACTCCGGTTGAAGCTTTCTTT. Protein sequence: CASSPLTPVEAFF.

V and J are TRBV27 and TRBJ2-7, with 7 bases matching TRBD1. The germline gives CDR1 MNHEY, CDR2 SMNVEV (reference sequence). This CDR3 comprises 14 residues. V gave up 4 bases and J gave up 5 bases; unmatched junction bases: 8. The CDR3 DNA sequence: TGTGCCAGCAGTTGGCGGCAGGGGGTTCACGAGCAGTACTTC. This gives the protein CASSWRQGVHEQYF.

The chain employs TRBV2 and TRBJ1-1, with D unclear. From germline, CDR1 is SNHLY and CDR2 FYNNEI. Trimming took 6 bases from V and 9 from J, leaving 8 bases between them. This CDR3 has 10 amino acids. CDR3 loop: CASSAVQAFF. The CDR3 DNA reads TGTGCCAGCAGCGCGGTCCAAGCTTTCTTT.

This clone was picked up one time. The rearrangement uses TRBV28 and TRBJ2-7; TRBD1 might be the D (5 bases). The CDR3 has 15 amino acids. Germline V gene sequence: CDR1 MDHEN, CDR2 SYDVKM. Trimming cost V 0 bases and J 3 bases, with 12 bases left between them. CDR3 protein: CASSLWQGDVYEQYF. As DNA, the CDR3 is TGTGCCAGCAGTTTATGGCAAGGGGATGTCTACGAGCAGTACTTC. Together with reference TRBV28 and TRBJ2-7, the CDR3 gives the full variable domain: DVKVTQSSRYLVKRTGEKVFLECVQDMDHENMFWYRQDPGLGLRLIYFSYDVKMKEKGDIPEGYSVSREKKERFSLILESASTNQTSMYLCASSLWQGDVYEQYFGPGTRLTVT.

The genes are TRBV4-2 and TRBJ1-2; a possible D gene is TRBD1 (5 bases). Germline assignment: CDR1 LGHNA and CDR2 YNFKEQ. The CDR3 spans 15 residues. Trimming cost V 1 base and J 1 base, with 10 bases left between them. The CDR3 protein is CASSQAQGVNYGYTF. The CDR3 DNA sequence: TGTGCCAGCAGCCAAGCCCAAGGGGTTAACTATGGCTACACCTTC.

The chain couples TRBV15 to TRBJ2-7, with D perhaps TRBD2 (5 bases). From germline, CDR1 is LNHNV and CDR2 YYDKDF (reference sequence). This CDR3 has 14 residues. Trimming pared 0 bases from V and 3 bases from J, leaving 9 bases between. CDR3 DNA sequence: TGTGCCACCAGCAGAGACCGGGAAAGCTACGAGCAGTACTTC. Translated, it gives CATSRDRESYEQYF.

The chain couples TRBV30 to TRBJ1-1; possible D gene TRBD1, 6 bases. This CDR3 contains 12 residues. From germline, CDR1 is GTSNPN and CDR2 SVGIG (reference sequence). V lost 1 base and J 10 bases, leaving 13 bases between the germline ends. As DNA, the CDR3 is TGTGCCTGGAGTGCGGGGGGGGCTGGAGCTTTCTTT. It specifies CAWSAGGAGAFF.

The chain employs TRBV10-2 and TRBJ1-2, with D possibly being TRBD1 (5 bases). This CDR3 spans 16 amino acids. The germline V gene encodes CDR1 WSHSY and CDR2 SAAADI. Trimming took off 0 bases at V and 6 bases at J, with 17 bases between the two ends. The CDR3 DNA reads TGCGCCAGCAGTGAGTCGATCTGGGCAGGGCTAGATGGCTACACCTTC. It yields the protein CASSESIWAGLDGYTF.

The chain carries TRBV6-2 or TRBV6-3 and TRBJ2-1; TRBD1 matches 8 bases. The length of the CDR3 is 15 residues. CDR1 is MNHEY and CDR2 is SVGEGT in the germline V gene. The V segment lost 6 bases and the J segment 4 bases; nucleotides outside the gene matches: 8. CDR3 in DNA: TGTGCCAGCAGCCCCACAGGGGGACGATACAATGAGCAGTTCTTC. This gives the protein CASSPTGGRYNEQFF.

This clone occurred a few times. V usage is TRBV6-5 and J usage is TRBJ2-7, with D possibly being TRBD1 (5 bases). The V end was cut by 2 bases, the J end by 1 base, with 9 bases between. The CDR3 spans 14 residues. The V gene's germline CDR1 is MNHEY and CDR2 SVGAGI. This chain's CDR3 is CASSYTRQSYEQYF. CDR3 in DNA: TGTGCCAGCAGTTACACGAGACAGTCCTACGAGCAGTACTTC.

This chain connects TRBV19 to TRBJ1-6; D possibly corresponds to TRBD1 (6 bases). The germline gives CDR1 LNHDA, CDR2 SQIVND (reference sequence). The V gene lost 6 bases and the J gene lost 4 bases, with 13 bases spanning the gap. This CDR3 has 15 residues. The CDR3 is CASRLGTPYNSPLHF. Written as DNA, the CDR3 is TGTGCCAGTAGACTTGGGACACCTTATAATTCACCCCTCCACTTT.

This sequence joins TRBV3-1 (or the pseudogene TRBV3-2) and TRBJ1-6, with 7 positions matching TRBD1. CDR1 is LGHDT and CDR2 is YNNKEL in the germline V gene (reference sequence). The CDR3 spans 14 residues. V lost 6 bases to trimming and J lost 6 bases; unmatched junction nucleotides: 5. The CDR3 protein is CASSQGQLNSPLHF. The CDR3, as DNA: TGTGCCAGCAGTCAGGGACAGCTTAATTCACCCCTCCACTTT.